Listed below are T cell receptor beta chains from one sample, sequenced in a study of shared clonotypes between healthy human individuals. The repertoire was sequenced with immunoSEQ multiplex PCR; TCRdb's copy has only in-frame clones and lacks some. Here the sample spans 2 million to 2.5 million clones, under 95% being singletons. Sequencing input: naive CD4+ T cells from PBMCs. These receptors were collected from a man younger than 35 in good health. Some clones in this sample may be carry-over from other donors' samples. Both conserved end residues are part of each CDR3. The D gene is left open where the match is weak. Clone sizes are given selectively: once, few, many, or a class where the clone is expanded.

CDR3 DNA: TGTGCCAGCAGTACCCGGGAGCGGGAATCGCAGTATTTT
CDR3 protein: CASSTRERESQYF
V gene: TRBV7-3
clone size: -
D gene: TRBD2
J gene: TRBJ2-3

CDR3 DNA: TGCAGTGCTAGGCCCGGGGATACACAGTTCTTC
CDR3 protein: CSARPGDTQFF
V gene: TRBV20-1
clone size: -
D gene: -
J gene: TRBJ2-1

CDR3 DNA: TGTGCCAGCAGCGTAGATCTCAGGTCGGGTGAGCAGTTCTTC
CDR3 protein: CASSVDLRSGEQFF
V gene: TRBV9
clone size: -
D gene: -
J gene: TRBJ2-1

CDR3 DNA: TGCGCCAGCAGCTTGGCACTGGGGGAGCAGTACTTC
CDR3 protein: CASSLALGEQYF
V gene: TRBV5-1
clone size: -
D gene: -
J gene: TRBJ2-7

CDR3 DNA: TGTGCCAGCAGGCCCCCCGGGTCATCCACCGGGGAGCTGTTTTTT
CDR3 protein: CASRPPGSSTGELFF
V gene: TRBV6-5
clone size: -
D gene: -
J gene: TRBJ2-2

CDR3 DNA: TGCGCCAGCAGCTACGGGACAGAAGATGAAAAACTGTTTTTT
CDR3 protein: CASSYGTEDEKLFF
V gene: TRBV5-1
clone size: -
D gene: TRBD1
J gene: TRBJ1-4

CDR3 DNA: TGTGCCAGCAGCTTAGAAAGGGCGGGAGAGGGTGAGCAGTTCTTC
CDR3 protein: CASSLERAGEGEQFF
V gene: TRBV7-2
clone size: -
D gene: TRBD2
J gene: TRBJ2-1

CDR3 DNA: TGTGCCAGCAGTTCACCATGGGCAACTAATGAAAAACTGTTTTTT
CDR3 protein: CASSSPWATNEKLFF
V gene: TRBV28
clone size: -
D gene: -
J gene: TRBJ1-4

CDR3 DNA: TGTGCCAGTAGAAACAGGGAGGCCTATGGCTACACCTTC
CDR3 protein: CASRNREAYGYTF
V gene: TRBV19
clone size: once
D gene: -
J gene: TRBJ1-2

CDR3 DNA: TGTGCCAGCAGCTTAGTCATTAGTTGGACAGGGCTGAACACTGAAGCTTTCTTT
CDR3 protein: CASSLVISWTGLNTEAFF
V gene: TRBV7-9
clone size: -
D gene: TRBD1
J gene: TRBJ1-1

CDR3 DNA: TGTGCCAGTAGTGTCCGGGCCAATCAGCCCCAGCATTTT
CDR3 protein: CASSVRANQPQHF
V gene: TRBV19
clone size: -
D gene: -
J gene: TRBJ1-5

CDR3 DNA: TGTGCCAGCAGCTTGCCTGGACAGGGTATCTACGAGCAGTACTTC
CDR3 protein: CASSLPGQGIYEQYF
V gene: TRBV7-9
clone size: -
D gene: TRBD1
J gene: TRBJ2-7

CDR3 DNA: TGTGCCAGCCACAGGGGCGCTATGGCAGGAGGATATGGCTACACCTTC
CDR3 protein: CASHRGAMAGGYGYTF
V gene: TRBV19
clone size: -
D gene: TRBD1
J gene: TRBJ1-2

CDR3 DNA: TGTGCCAGCAGTCCCCGGGGATCCGGTACGCAGTATTTT
CDR3 protein: CASSPRGSGTQYF
V gene: TRBV28
clone size: -
D gene: -
J gene: TRBJ2-3

CDR3 DNA: TGTGCCAGCAGCGTAGGAGTTAGCGGGAGGGGAACTGCAGATACGCAGTATTTT
CDR3 protein: CASSVGVSGRGTADTQYF
V gene: TRBV9
clone size: -
D gene: TRBD2
J gene: TRBJ2-3

CDR3 DNA: TGTGCCAGCAGCAACACAGATACGCAGTATTTT
CDR3 protein: CASSNTDTQYF
V gene: TRBV7-2
clone size: -
D gene: -
J gene: TRBJ2-3

CDR3 DNA: TGTGCCAGCAGTTACCCCCAGGTTAGAACCTACGAGCAGTACTTC
CDR3 protein: CASSYPQVRTYEQYF
V gene: TRBV28
clone size: -
D gene: -
J gene: TRBJ2-7

CDR3 DNA: TGTGCCATCAGAACAGGCGTTAGCTCCTACGAGCAGTACTTC
CDR3 protein: CAIRTGVSSYEQYF
V gene: TRBV10-3
clone size: once
D gene: -
J gene: TRBJ2-7

CDR3 DNA: TGTGCCAGCAGTTTTAGCGGGACCTCCCCCGGGGAGCTGTTTTTT
CDR3 protein: CASSFSGTSPGELFF
V gene: TRBV27
clone size: -
D gene: TRBD2
J gene: TRBJ2-2

CDR3 DNA: TGTGCCAGCAGTCTTAGCGACCCCACCTACAATGAGCAGTTCTTC
CDR3 protein: CASSLSDPTYNEQFF
V gene: TRBV28
clone size: -
D gene: -
J gene: TRBJ2-1

CDR3 DNA: TGCGCCAGCAGCTACGCGAGGTACAGGGGGCGCTCCTACGAGCAGTACTTC
CDR3 protein: CASSYARYRGRSYEQYF
V gene: TRBV5-1
clone size: -
D gene: TRBD1
J gene: TRBJ2-7

CDR3 DNA: TGCGCCAGCAGCAAGGGACTAGCAGTGGCAGATACGCAGTATTTT
CDR3 protein: CASSKGLAVADTQYF
V gene: TRBV5-1
clone size: once
D gene: TRBD2
J gene: TRBJ2-3

CDR3 DNA: TGTGCCAGCAGTATAACAGGGGGACCCGGGACCAAAAACATTCAGTACTTC
CDR3 protein: CASSITGGPGTKNIQYF
V gene: TRBV27
clone size: -
D gene: TRBD1
J gene: TRBJ2-4

CDR3 DNA: TGCGCCAGCAGTGAACAACTAGCGGGAGCTCTGTTCTTC
CDR3 protein: CASSEQLAGALFF
V gene: TRBV10-1
clone size: -
D gene: TRBD2
J gene: TRBJ2-1

CDR3 DNA: TGCGCCAGCACCAGGACAGGTCCGAACACTGAAGCTTTCTTT
CDR3 protein: CASTRTGPNTEAFF
V gene: TRBV10-1
clone size: few
D gene: TRBD1
J gene: TRBJ1-1

CDR3 DNA: TGTGCCTGGAGGGAATGGGACACTGCTCCTGAAAAACTGTTTTTT
CDR3 protein: CAWREWDTAPEKLFF
V gene: TRBV30
clone size: -
D gene: -
J gene: TRBJ1-4

CDR3 DNA: TGTGCCTCCTCCATCTATCGGGCAGATACGCAGTATTTT
CDR3 protein: CASSIYRADTQYF
V gene: TRBV27
clone size: -
D gene: -
J gene: TRBJ2-3

CDR3 DNA: TGTGCCAGCAGCCTAACTAGCGCTTCCTACGAGCAGTACTTC
CDR3 protein: CASSLTSASYEQYF
V gene: TRBV5-4
clone size: once
D gene: TRBD2
J gene: TRBJ2-7

CDR3 DNA: TGTGCCAGCAGCGGGGGGAGACAGGGAAATGAGCAGTTCTTC
CDR3 protein: CASSGGRQGNEQFF
V gene: TRBV9
clone size: -
D gene: TRBD1
J gene: TRBJ2-1

CDR3 DNA: TGCGCCAGCAGCTTATGGACAGACCACACAGAAGCTTTCTTT
CDR3 protein: CASSLWTDHTEAFF
V gene: TRBV5-1
clone size: -
D gene: -
J gene: TRBJ1-1

CDR3 DNA: TGTGCCAGCAGCACCCTTGTGTCTAATCAGCCCCAGCATTTT
CDR3 protein: CASSTLVSNQPQHF
V gene: TRBV6-5
clone size: once
D gene: -
J gene: TRBJ1-5

CDR3 DNA: TGTGCCAGTCAACAGATTTACGAGCAGTACTTC
CDR3 protein: CASQQIYEQYF
V gene: TRBV2
clone size: few
D gene: -
J gene: TRBJ2-7

CDR3 DNA: TGTGCCAGCTCCCGGACTAGCGTACACTACGAGCAGTACTTC
CDR3 protein: CASSRTSVHYEQYF
V gene: TRBV18
clone size: -
D gene: TRBD2
J gene: TRBJ2-7

CDR3 DNA: TGTGCCAGCAGCATGGGGACAGCAGAAAATCAGCCCCAGCATTTT
CDR3 protein: CASSMGTAENQPQHF
V gene: TRBV11-2
clone size: -
D gene: TRBD1
J gene: TRBJ1-5

CDR3 DNA: TGTGCCAGCAGCCCCGGACTAGCGGGATCCATTCAGTACTTC
CDR3 protein: CASSPGLAGSIQYF
V gene: TRBV7-9
clone size: once
D gene: TRBD2
J gene: TRBJ2-4

CDR3 DNA: TGTGCCAGCAGCTTAACGGGCACAGAATATGGCTACACCTTC
CDR3 protein: CASSLTGTEYGYTF
V gene: TRBV7-3
clone size: -
D gene: -
J gene: TRBJ1-2

CDR3 DNA: TGTGCCAGCAGCTTAGTCCGCGTCCCGGATTTTGGGAACACCATATATTTT
CDR3 protein: CASSLVRVPDFGNTIYF
V gene: TRBV7-2
clone size: -
D gene: -
J gene: TRBJ1-3

CDR3 DNA: TGTGCCAGCAGCATACTAACAGGGACTCAGCCCCAGCATTTT
CDR3 protein: CASSILTGTQPQHF
V gene: TRBV28
clone size: -
D gene: -
J gene: TRBJ1-5

CDR3 DNA: TGTGCCAGCAGTTACACAGGGGGCCAGGGCGAGCAGTACTTC
CDR3 protein: CASSYTGGQGEQYF
V gene: TRBV6-5
clone size: -
D gene: TRBD1
J gene: TRBJ2-7

CDR3 DNA: TGTGCCAGCAGTGCGGCGGGCGGCATTCAGTACTTC
CDR3 protein: CASSAAGGIQYF
V gene: TRBV7-9
clone size: -
D gene: -
J gene: TRBJ2-4

CDR3 DNA: TGCGCCAGCAGCTTGGTGGCAGGGGTGGTAGGAAACACCATATATTTT
CDR3 protein: CASSLVAGVVGNTIYF
V gene: TRBV5-1
clone size: -
D gene: -
J gene: TRBJ1-3

CDR3 DNA: TGTGCTGAAGAGACGAACACTGAAGCTTTCTTT
CDR3 protein: CAEETNTEAFF
V gene: TRBV7-2
clone size: -
D gene: -
J gene: TRBJ1-1

CDR3 DNA: TGTGCCAGCAGGGGACTAGCGGCGACAGATACGCAGTATTTT
CDR3 protein: CASRGLAATDTQYF
V gene: TRBV7-9
clone size: -
D gene: TRBD2
J gene: TRBJ2-3

CDR3 DNA: TGTGCCATCAGTGAGTCAACAAGCGCTTACTCCTACGAGCAGTACTTC
CDR3 protein: CAISESTSAYSYEQYF
V gene: TRBV10-3
clone size: -
D gene: -
J gene: TRBJ2-7